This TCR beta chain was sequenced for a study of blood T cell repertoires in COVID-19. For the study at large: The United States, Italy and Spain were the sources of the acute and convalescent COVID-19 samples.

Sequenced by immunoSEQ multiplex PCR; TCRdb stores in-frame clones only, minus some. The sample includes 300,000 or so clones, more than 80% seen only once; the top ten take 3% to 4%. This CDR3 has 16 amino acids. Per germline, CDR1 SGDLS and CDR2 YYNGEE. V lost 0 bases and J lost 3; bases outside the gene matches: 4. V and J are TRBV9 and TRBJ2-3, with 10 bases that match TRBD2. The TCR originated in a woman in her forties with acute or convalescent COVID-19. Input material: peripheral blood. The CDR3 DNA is TGTGCCAGCAGCGTAGTTAGCGGGGGGTGGACAGATACGCAGTATTTT. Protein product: CASSVVSGGWTDTQYF.